This TCR beta chain is drawn from a study of intratumoral heterogeneity in liver cancer. Some background on the complete study: Across the full roughly 15-patient cohort, most patients were male and the median age was about 63 years. A total of roughly 72 multiregional samples from roughly 15 HCC patients, consisting of approximately 50 tumoral and 20 or so adjacent nontumoral regions, were included in the overall cohort. To examine intratumor heterogeneity, the study integrated RNA-seq, DNA sequencing, TCR-seq and SNP array data obtained from multiple regions of hepatocellular carcinoma specimens.

Overall study results and their limits: TCR sequencing reportedly confirmed RNA-seq-based estimates of regional differences in tumor-infiltrating lymphocyte burden. Within each of the two sequenced patients, overall T cell clonality showed no significant difference between tumor regions. In each sequenced patient, tumor region a showed significantly more unique T-cell clonal expansions than tumor region b. The authors noted a relatively low number of patients and under-sampled tumor-infiltrating lymphocyte representation as limitations.

CDR1 is given as LNHDA and CDR2 as SQIVND, both from the germline V gene (reference sequence). From the cysteine up to the phenylalanine, the CDR3 has a length of 15 residues. Only the CDR3 DNA stays, 45 bases, in frame from base 1. Relative to germline, V is missing 5 bases and J is missing 7 bases, with 11 bases of the junction outside any gene match. Samples labelled H came from distinct, geographically separated regions of the hepatocellular carcinoma nodule. Early-stage hepatocellular carcinoma was present in all patients, and no therapy was administered to any patient before surgical resection. The sampled areas showed no macroscopic signs of necrosis or hemorrhage. TCR sequencing (ImmunoSeq) was performed on multiple regions from a couple of patients. Frozen resection tissue samples were collected at a distance of at least 1 cm from each other. Genomic DNA was extracted from bulk tissue using the DNeasy blood and tissue kit.

TCR beta chain CDR3 regions were sequenced from genomic DNA using the immunoSEQ assay. Rearranged VDJ segments were amplified with primers that anneal to V and J segments. The original methods were these. The ImmunoSeq Analyzer software was used to compute clonality and richness metrics. Differentially abundant clones between regions were identified using Fisher's exact test plus a beta-binomial method for added stringency. In TCRdb, the immuneACCESS table is reduced to in-frame sequences with V and J assigned. These tables do not hold every clone; where another copy was compared, an unresolved V gene accounts for under half, and the others remain unexplained. V, J and clone size reflect that table, while D and trimming were determined from the DNA. Present in this sample are about 3,600 clones, roughly 45% of which were seen just once. The ten largest clones capture roughly 28% of the sample. Judged by its sample share, this clone qualifies as medium-sized (0.01 to 0.1%). It lacks a known antigen. Base qualities are not recorded, but no much larger clone differs from it by a single base.

This clonotype originated in a man in his 70s with hepatocellular carcinoma. The chain was built from TRBV19 and TRBJ1-2; 9 junctional bases match TRBD1. Sequencing used tumor tissue, obtained before any cancer treatment. The CDR3 region reads CASSSRTGDYSGYTF. The DNA is TGTGCCAGTAGTTCCCGGACAGGGGACTATTCTGGCTACACCTTC.